This T cell receptor (beta chain) was captured in a study of response to subunit inactivated influenza vaccine. Study results and caveats: Only a handful of new T cells, the authors suggested, are recruited with each seasonal influenza vaccination.

This CDR3 spans 13 amino acids. V was clipped by 0 bases and J by 7 bases, with 12 bases between them. Per germline, CDR1 DFQATT and CDR2 SNEGSKA (reference sequence). TCRdb itself ran the RT-PCR reads through MiXCR, one entry per CDR3 protein. The sample shows around 480,000 distinct CDR3 sequences, around 9.9% of them seen only once. On this clonotype itself: Its antigen is as yet unknown.

The chain uses TRBV20-1 and TRBJ2-5; the D is unclear. This receptor was obtained from a man aged 45-65 years who received an inactivated influenza vaccine. Sequencing was performed on PBMCs from blood, taken 40 to 50 days after vaccination. The CDR3 here is CSARDWLDATQYF. The CDR3 nucleotides are TGCAGTGCTAGAGATTGGCTAGATGCGACCCAGTACTTC.